Sequencing of this TCR beta chain was carried out in a study of OX40 agonist ivuxolimab in advanced cancers. Concerning this clone itself: Its antigen is unknown.

Findings and limits, study-wide: Clonal expansion by week 6 occurred in CD4+ and CD8+ blood T cells (at 0.1 to 3.0 mg/kg). There were also nonresponders showing low normalized T-cell clonal expansion.

V was trimmed by 7 bases and J by 2 bases, leaving 12 bases between them. The length of the CDR3 is 12 residues. CDR1 and CDR2 (germline): SQVTM, ANQGSEA. Sampling times: baseline, cycle 4 day 1, cycle 7 day 1. Using immunoSEQ multiplex PCR, the repertoire was profiled, and TCRdb retains in-frame clones only, with some absent. The sample consists of tens of thousands of clones, around 94% of them appearing once. The TCR was taken from an adult with an advanced solid tumor such as melanoma, head and neck, liver or kidney cancer. V gene TRBV29-1 combines with J gene TRBJ2-7; no reliable D call. Source: CD4+ or CD8+ T cells sorted from blood, taken in a trial of the OX40 agonist ivuxolimab. The CDR3 spells CSAMDPAYEQYF. Written as DNA, the CDR3 is TGCAGCGCTATGGATCCCGCCTACGAGCAGTACTTC.